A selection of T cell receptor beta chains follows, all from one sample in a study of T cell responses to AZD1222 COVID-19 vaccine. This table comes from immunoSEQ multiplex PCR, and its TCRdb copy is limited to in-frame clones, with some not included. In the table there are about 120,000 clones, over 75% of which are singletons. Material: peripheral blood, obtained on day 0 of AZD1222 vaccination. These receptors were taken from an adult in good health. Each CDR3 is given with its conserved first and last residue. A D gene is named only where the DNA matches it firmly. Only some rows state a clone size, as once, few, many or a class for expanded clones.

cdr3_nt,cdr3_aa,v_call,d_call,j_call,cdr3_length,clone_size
TGTGCCAGCAGCTCGGGACTAGCGGTTGTCGATGAGCAGTTCTTC,CASSSGLAVVDEQFF,TRBV5-4,TRBD2,TRBJ2-1,15,few
TGCGCCAGCAGCCAAGTAGCAGGGGGCGATTCACCCCTCCACTTT,CASSQVAGGDSPLHF,TRBV4-3,TRBD1,TRBJ1-6,15,.
TGTGCCAGCTCCAAGGACGCTCCTAACGAGCAGTACTTC,CASSKDAPNEQYF,TRBV28,.,TRBJ2-7,13,few
TGTGCCAGCAGTCCAGGGCTCTCTGGAAACACCATATATTTT,CASSPGLSGNTIYF,TRBV2,.,TRBJ1-3,14,.
TGTGCCAGTAGGTCCCCAGAAAACACTGAAGCTTTCTTT,CASRSPENTEAFF,TRBV19,.,TRBJ1-1,13,many
TGCGCCAGCAGCCAAGATTTGGCCGGGAGCTCCTACGAGCAGTACTTC,CASSQDLAGSSYEQYF,TRBV4-3,.,TRBJ2-7,16,.
TGCGCCAGCAGCTTAGACCAGAGCACAGATACGCAGTATTTT,CASSLDQSTDTQYF,TRBV5-1,.,TRBJ2-3,14,.
TGCGCCAGCAGCCGAGCTCAAAGGGCTAGCGGGACCGCAACCCACAATGAGCAGTTCTTC,CASSRAQRASGTATHNEQFF,TRBV4-3,TRBD2,TRBJ2-1,20,.
TGTGCCAGTAGTATAGATCCCGGGGGCTCCTACAATGAGCAGTTCTTC,CASSIDPGGSYNEQFF,TRBV19,.,TRBJ2-1,16,.
TGTGCCAGCAGCTCAGCCGGGGAGCAGTTCTTC,CASSSAGEQFF,TRBV7-9,.,TRBJ2-1,11,once
TGTGCCAGCAGCCCCCTCATCGGACGTAGAAATGAGCAGTTCTTC,CASSPLIGRRNEQFF,TRBV4-2,.,TRBJ2-1,15,.
TGTGCCAGCAGCGTAGCAACCCTTCCGGGACCCTTTTCCACAGATACGCAGTATTTT,CASSVATLPGPFSTDTQYF,TRBV9,.,TRBJ2-3,19,.
TGTGCCAGTAGTACCAACAGGGCTACTTACCAAGAGACCCAGTACTTC,CASSTNRATYQETQYF,TRBV19,.,TRBJ2-5,16,few
TGTGCCATCAGTGAGGTGGGGACCACGAATTCACCCCTCCACTTT,CAISEVGTTNSPLHF,TRBV10-3,.,TRBJ1-6,15,.
TGTGCCAGCAGCTTAAGCGGGAAAAGACTGGAGACCCAGTACTTC,CASSLSGKRLETQYF,TRBV7-3,.,TRBJ2-5,15,.
TGTGCCAGTAGGACGGGACTAGCGGGATCGTATGAGCAGTTCTTC,CASRTGLAGSYEQFF,TRBV19,TRBD2,TRBJ2-1,15,.
TGTGCCAGCAGTTTGGGGGATTTTCAGCCCCAGCATTTT,CASSLGDFQPQHF,TRBV28,.,TRBJ1-5,13,.
TGTGCCTGGAAATCGGGACAAGCATTGGGGACCCAGTACTTC,CAWKSGQALGTQYF,TRBV30,.,TRBJ2-5,14,.
TGTGCCTGGAGTCCGCCGGGACCCCTCTCCTACGAGCAGTACTTC,CAWSPPGPLSYEQYF,TRBV30,.,TRBJ2-7,15,once
TGTGCCAGTACCCCCGGGCAGTCCCACGGCGGTGAAAAACTGTTTTTT,CASTPGQSHGGEKLFF,TRBV19,.,TRBJ1-4,16,.
TGTGCCAGTAGTATAGTAGGGGGGACAGGCAATGAGCAGTTCTTC,CASSIVGGTGNEQFF,TRBV19,TRBD1,TRBJ2-1,15,many
TGTGCCAGCAGTTTATCCCAGTCGGGCACAGATACGCAGTATTTT,CASSLSQSGTDTQYF,TRBV28,.,TRBJ2-3,15,.
TGTGCCAGCAGTCTTAGGGGAGGGGGGACCTACGAGCAGTACTTC,CASSLRGGGTYEQYF,TRBV6-5,.,TRBJ2-7,15,.
TGTGCCAGCAGCCTGGGGGGGAGTAACTATGGCTACACCTTC,CASSLGGSNYGYTF,TRBV28,.,TRBJ1-2,14,.
TGCAGCGTTGCCCATGCTCGGGAGCAGTACTTC,CSVAHAREQYF,TRBV29-1,.,TRBJ2-7,11,.
TGTGCCAGCAGTTTATTAACGGGAGGGTTCGGTCAGCCCCAGCATTTT,CASSLLTGGFGQPQHF,TRBV27,.,TRBJ1-5,16,.
TGTGCCAGCACCCAGGGGGGGATAGGACCTAATGAAAAACTGTTTTTT,CASTQGGIGPNEKLFF,TRBV7-9,TRBD1,TRBJ1-4,16,.
TGTGCCAGCAGCCAAGGACAGGCCTTCAATCAGCCCCAGCATTTT,CASSQGQAFNQPQHF,TRBV4-2,.,TRBJ1-5,15,.
TGCGCCAGCAGCCAAGGGGCAACAGAACGGGGCCATGGCTACACCTTC,CASSQGATERGHGYTF,TRBV4-1,.,TRBJ1-2,16,.
TGTGCCATCAGTGGCACGGGACAGAAGAACTATGGCTACACCTTC,CAISGTGQKNYGYTF,TRBV10-3,TRBD1,TRBJ1-2,15,.
TGTGCCACCAGTGATCCTGGACTAGCGGGGGGTCCGGCATACAATGAGCAGTTCTTC,CATSDPGLAGGPAYNEQFF,TRBV24-1,TRBD2,TRBJ2-1,19,.
TGTGCCAGCAGAGGAATTGACGATGTTTATGGCTACACCTTC,CASRGIDDVYGYTF,TRBV3-1/TRBV3-2,.,TRBJ1-2,14,.
TGTGCCAGCAGCCGGAGAACCGGGACAGGGGGCCGGGGCAATCAGCCCCAGCATTTT,CASSRRTGTGGRGNQPQHF,TRBV21-1,.,TRBJ1-5,19,.
TGTGCCAGCAGTTCGCAGGGAGGCAATGAGCAGTTCTTC,CASSSQGGNEQFF,TRBV27,.,TRBJ2-1,13,.
TGTGCCAGCAGCCGAGGGGGGGTCCGCACAGATACGCAGTATTTT,CASSRGGVRTDTQYF,TRBV6-5,.,TRBJ2-3,15,.
TGTGCCAGCAGTGAACGGGGAATTAGCTCTGGAAACACCATATATTTT,CASSERGISSGNTIYF,TRBV6-1,.,TRBJ1-3,16,.
TGTGCCAGCAGCTTAGGGACTTTCCAAGAGACCCAGTACTTC,CASSLGTFQETQYF,TRBV7-8,.,TRBJ2-5,14,.
TGTGCCAGTAGTATAGATAGGGATGCTTACACTGAAGCTTTCTTT,CASSIDRDAYTEAFF,TRBV19,.,TRBJ1-1,15,.
TGTGCCAGCACCATCATAAGGACAGGGGGCGGTCACACTGAAGCTTTCTTT,CASTIIRTGGGHTEAFF,TRBV7-9,TRBD1,TRBJ1-1,17,once
TGCGCCAGCAGCCAAGGTTTCGACCCCAATCAGCCCCAGCATTTT,CASSQGFDPNQPQHF,TRBV4-3,.,TRBJ1-5,15,.
TGTGCCAGCAGCCGTCAGTCAGGGACTAGCGACTCCTACGAGCAGTACTTC,CASSRQSGTSDSYEQYF,TRBV5-4,TRBD2,TRBJ2-7,17,.
TGTGCCATCAGTGAGTCGCTAGCGGGGGGACTCGAGCAGTACTTC,CAISESLAGGLEQYF,TRBV10-3,TRBD2,TRBJ2-7,15,.
TGTGCCAGCAGCCAAGTGGCGGTCTACGAGCAGTACTTC,CASSQVAVYEQYF,TRBV3-1/TRBV3-2,.,TRBJ2-7,13,once
TGTGCCAGCAGCCTAGGGACTAACCTACTCACAGATACGCAGTATTTT,CASSLGTNLLTDTQYF,TRBV7-2,TRBD2,TRBJ2-3,16,once
TGTGCCAGCTCACCCAGGACAGGGAACGGCGAGCAGTACTTC,CASSPRTGNGEQYF,TRBV18,TRBD1,TRBJ2-7,14,.
TGTGCCAGCTTCAACCCGGGGTCCTACGAGCAGTACTTC,CASFNPGSYEQYF,TRBV6-5,.,TRBJ2-7,13,.
TGTGCCAGCAGCTTCTCAGGGACAGGGGGCTTCGGCACTGAAGCTTTCTTT,CASSFSGTGGFGTEAFF,TRBV7-9,TRBD1,TRBJ1-1,17,few
TGTGCCAGCTCACCGATCCCCGGGACAGGGAGCGAAAAACTGTTTTTT,CASSPIPGTGSEKLFF,TRBV18,TRBD1,TRBJ1-4,16,many